This T cell receptor beta chain was recovered during a study of T cells in Graves' hyperthyroidism and ophthalmopathy. Background on the study: The initial diagnosis was the point when peripheral blood was collected, ahead of any treatment.

Details on this clonotype: Its matching antigen is unknown.

Findings of the study overall: In validation, the model predicted ophthalmopathy. These predictions came a median approximately 5.9 months before onset. Blood shared most expanded thyroid clonotypes above 0.001.

Out of approximately 10 ml of fresh peripheral blood came the PBMCs. Trimming pared 4 bases from V and 8 bases from J, leaving 11 bases between. Germline lookup yields CDR1 LNHDA and CDR2 SQIVND (reference sequence). The CDR3 runs 12 residues. Researchers took RNA transcripts and amplified the TCR beta CDR3 regions from them. TCR CDR3 underwent first-round RT-PCR with the HTBI primer set. TCRdb reprocessed the multiplex PCR reads with MiXCR, giving one entry per CDR3 protein. Altogether 300,000 to 400,000 distinct CDR3 sequences are present, 15% to 20% being singletons, with the ten largest covering 35% to 45%.

This receptor was taken from a man aged 18 to 30 with Graves' ophthalmopathy. The chain uses TRBV19 and TRBJ1-1; no firm D call. Input material: blood. The chain's CDR3 is CASSRTGREAFF. In DNA, the CDR3 is TGTGCCAGTAGTAGGACCGGCAGGGAAGCTTTCTTT.